The table lists the clone carrying this TCR beta chain with a few counts. Its antigen remains unidentified. This sample is drawn from a study of T-cell memory formation after mild COVID-19. TCRdb reprocessed the 5' RACE reads via MiXCR and lists one record per CDR3 protein. The sample includes some 120,000 distinct CDR3 sequences, over 15% seen only once; the top ten take roughly 5.2%. Study outcomes and limitations: Among CD4+ contracting clones, most were CM and EM, and CD8+ ones EMRA.

The sequence came from a man aged 18 to 29 who had mild COVID-19 (a few samples of this study predate the infection). Cell type and time point are not known. Material: PBMCs or a T cell subset sorted from them (not recorded which).

The CDR3 loop is CSASDRTGGEETQYF. Here the CDR3 DNA reads TGCAGTGCTAGCGATAGGACAGGGGGCGAAGAGACCCAGTACTTC. The V gene is TRBV20-1, the J gene TRBJ2-5, with 11 bases lining up with TRBD1. CDR1 is DFQATT, CDR2 SNEGSKA, per germline (reference sequence). The CDR3 is 15 amino acids. Trimming removed 3 bases from V and 3 bases from J; junction bases left unmatched: 6.